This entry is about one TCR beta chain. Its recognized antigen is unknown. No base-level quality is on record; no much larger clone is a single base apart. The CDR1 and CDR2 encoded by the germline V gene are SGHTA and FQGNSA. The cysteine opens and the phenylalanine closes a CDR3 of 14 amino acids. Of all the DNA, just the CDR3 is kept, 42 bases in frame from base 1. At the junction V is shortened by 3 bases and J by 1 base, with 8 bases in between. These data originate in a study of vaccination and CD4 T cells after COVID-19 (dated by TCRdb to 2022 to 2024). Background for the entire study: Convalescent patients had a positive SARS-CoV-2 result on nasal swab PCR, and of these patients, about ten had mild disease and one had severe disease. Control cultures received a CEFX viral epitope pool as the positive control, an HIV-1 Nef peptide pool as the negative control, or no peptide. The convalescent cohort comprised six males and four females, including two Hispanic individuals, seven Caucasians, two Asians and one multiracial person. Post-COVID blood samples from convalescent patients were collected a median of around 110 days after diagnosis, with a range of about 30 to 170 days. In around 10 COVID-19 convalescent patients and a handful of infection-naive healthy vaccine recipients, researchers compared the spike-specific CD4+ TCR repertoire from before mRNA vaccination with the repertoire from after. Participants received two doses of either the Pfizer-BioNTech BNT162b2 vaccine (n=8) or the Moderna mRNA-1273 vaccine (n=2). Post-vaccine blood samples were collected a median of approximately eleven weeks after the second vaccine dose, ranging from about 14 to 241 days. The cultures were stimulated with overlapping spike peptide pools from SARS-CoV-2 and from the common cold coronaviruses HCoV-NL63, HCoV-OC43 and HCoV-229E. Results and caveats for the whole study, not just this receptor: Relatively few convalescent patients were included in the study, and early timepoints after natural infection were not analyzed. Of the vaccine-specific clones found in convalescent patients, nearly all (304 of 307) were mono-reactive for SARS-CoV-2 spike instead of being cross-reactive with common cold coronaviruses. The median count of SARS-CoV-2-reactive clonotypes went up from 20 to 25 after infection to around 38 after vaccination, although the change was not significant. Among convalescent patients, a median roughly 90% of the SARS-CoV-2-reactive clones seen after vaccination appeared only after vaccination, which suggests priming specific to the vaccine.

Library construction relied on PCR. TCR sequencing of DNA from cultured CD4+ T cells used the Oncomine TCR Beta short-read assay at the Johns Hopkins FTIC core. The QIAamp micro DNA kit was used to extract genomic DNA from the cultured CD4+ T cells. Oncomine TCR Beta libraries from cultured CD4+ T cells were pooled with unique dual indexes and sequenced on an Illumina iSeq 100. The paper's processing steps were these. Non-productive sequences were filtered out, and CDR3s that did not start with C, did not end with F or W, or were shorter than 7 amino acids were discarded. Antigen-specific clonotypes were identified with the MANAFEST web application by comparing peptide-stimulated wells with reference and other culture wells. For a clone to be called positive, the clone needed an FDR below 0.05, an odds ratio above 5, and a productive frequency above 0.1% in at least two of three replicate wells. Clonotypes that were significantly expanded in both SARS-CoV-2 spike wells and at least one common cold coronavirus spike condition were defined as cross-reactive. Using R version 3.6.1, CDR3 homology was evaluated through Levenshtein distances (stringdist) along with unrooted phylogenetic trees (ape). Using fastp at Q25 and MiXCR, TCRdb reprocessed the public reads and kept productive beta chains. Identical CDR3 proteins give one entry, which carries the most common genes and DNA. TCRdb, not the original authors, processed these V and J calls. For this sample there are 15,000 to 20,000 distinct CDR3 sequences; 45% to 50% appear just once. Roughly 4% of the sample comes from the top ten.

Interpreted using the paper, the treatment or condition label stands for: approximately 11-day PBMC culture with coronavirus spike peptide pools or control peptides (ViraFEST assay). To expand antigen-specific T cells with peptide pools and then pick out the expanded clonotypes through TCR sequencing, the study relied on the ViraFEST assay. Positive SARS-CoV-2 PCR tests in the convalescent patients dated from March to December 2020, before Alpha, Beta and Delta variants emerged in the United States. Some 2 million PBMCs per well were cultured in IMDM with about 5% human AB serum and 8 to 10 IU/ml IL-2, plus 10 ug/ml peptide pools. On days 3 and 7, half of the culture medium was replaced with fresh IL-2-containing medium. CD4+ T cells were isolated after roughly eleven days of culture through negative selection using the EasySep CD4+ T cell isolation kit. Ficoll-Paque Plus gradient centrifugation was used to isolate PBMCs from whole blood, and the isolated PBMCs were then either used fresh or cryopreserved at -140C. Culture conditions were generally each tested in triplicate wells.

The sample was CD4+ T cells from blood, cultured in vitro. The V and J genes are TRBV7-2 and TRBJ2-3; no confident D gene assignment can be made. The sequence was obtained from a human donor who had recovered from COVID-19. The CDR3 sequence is CASSLGHGTDTQYF. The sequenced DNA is TGTGCCAGCAGCTTGGGTCACGGCACAGATACGCAGTATTTT.